Listed below are T cell receptor beta chains from one sample, sequenced in a study of blood T cell repertoires in COVID-19. The method was immunoSEQ multiplex PCR; TCRdb's version includes in-frame clones alone and lacks a portion of them. This table has roughly 42,000 clones, around 82% appearing once. The sample comprised peripheral blood. All receptors come from a human donor in a cohort sampled during active COVID-19. CDR3s include the opening cysteine and the closing phenylalanine or tryptophan. The order of the fields is clone size, D gene, J gene, V gene, CDR3 DNA, CDR3 protein. The D gene is left open where the match is weak. Size is stated for part of the rows, as once, few or many counts, or as a class when the clone is expanded.

-,TRBD1,TRBJ2-1,TRBV13,TGTGCCAGCAGCTTAGGTTCGGGACAGGGTGGGCAGTTCTTC,CASSLGSGQGGQFF
-,-,TRBJ1-4,TRBV9,TGTGCCAGCAGCATTAGGGGCCAGGGGATTGAAAAACTGTTTTTT,CASSIRGQGIEKLFF
-,TRBD1,TRBJ1-6,TRBV28,TGTGCCAGCAGTTCCGGGACAGCCGGTTGGTATAATTCACCCCTCCACTTT,CASSSGTAGWYNSPLHF
few,TRBD1,TRBJ2-2,TRBV5-5,TGTGCCAGCAGCTTGAGGGGGCCCACCGGGGAGCTGTTTTTT,CASSLRGPTGELFF
-,TRBD1,TRBJ2-2,TRBV5-1,TGCGCCAGCAGCTGGACAGGGAGCACCGGGGAGCTGTTTTTT,CASSWTGSTGELFF
-,-,TRBJ2-2,TRBV7-7,TGTGCCAGCAGCTCCGGGGGGCGTGCTACCGGGGAGCTGTTTTTT,CASSSGGRATGELFF
-,TRBD2,TRBJ2-1,TRBV27,TGTGCCAGCAGTTTTGGGGTGGGGGGGAATGAGCAGTTCTTC,CASSFGVGGNEQFF
-,-,TRBJ1-1,TRBV18,TGTGCCAGCTCACCGAATCTACCGGGGAGCACTGAAGCTTTCTTT,CASSPNLPGSTEAFF
few,TRBD1,TRBJ1-3,TRBV5-6,TGTGCCAGCAGCTCAATATTGGACTTGACAGGGACTGGAAACACCATATATTTT,CASSSILDLTGTGNTIYF
once,-,TRBJ1-6,TRBV3-1/TRBV3-2,TGTGCCAGCAGCCTCCAAAGGCGGAAACCCCTCCACTTT,CASSLQRRKPLHF
few,TRBD1,TRBJ2-1,TRBV7-6,TGTGCCAGCAGCTTAGCGGGACAGGAACACAATGAGCAGTTCTTC,CASSLAGQEHNEQFF
-,-,TRBJ2-3,TRBV4-2,TGTGCCAGCGAACCGGGACAAGGGACCCTTTATACGCAGTATTTT,CASEPGQGTLYTQYF
-,TRBD2,TRBJ2-7,TRBV6-5,TGTGCCAGCAGTTACTCTGGACTAGCGGGCTCCTACGAGCAGTACTTC,CASSYSGLAGSYEQYF
-,TRBD1,TRBJ2-7,TRBV7-9,TGTGCCAGCAGCTTAGGGGTCCCCGGGACAGGGTCCGAGCAGTACTTC,CASSLGVPGTGSEQYF
-,TRBD1,TRBJ2-1,TRBV5-8,TGTGCCAGCAGCTTACAGGGGGCCACCTACAGTGAGCAGTTCTTC,CASSLQGATYSEQFF
-,TRBD2,TRBJ2-3,TRBV7-2,TGTGCCAGCAAAAGGCTTGCGACTAGCGGGGGGCGACTCACAGATACGCAGTATTTT,CASKRLATSGGRLTDTQYF
-,-,TRBJ2-7,TRBV7-9,TGTGCCAGCAGCTCGGAGGGGCGGGCGGGGAGCTCCTACGAGCAGTACTTC,CASSSEGRAGSSYEQYF
-,TRBD1,TRBJ2-1,TRBV29-1,TGCAGCGCGGACAGGGATGACAATGAGCAGTTCTTC,CSADRDDNEQFF
-,-,TRBJ1-3,TRBV7-7,TGTGCCAGCAGCTTAAATGGAGGGTCTGGAAACACCATATATTTT,CASSLNGGSGNTIYF
-,TRBD1,TRBJ1-1,TRBV7-3,TGTGCCAGCAGCTTGACAGGGGTCCCCCTTATGAACACTGAAGCTTTCTTT,CASSLTGVPLMNTEAFF
-,-,TRBJ1-4,TRBV30,TGTGCCTGGAGTCCCCTTCCGTATGAAAAACTGTTTTTT,CAWSPLPYEKLFF
-,TRBD2,TRBJ2-1,TRBV15,TGTGCCACCAGCAGAGCTGGACTAGCGGGGGGGAGCAATGAGCAGTTCTTC,CATSRAGLAGGSNEQFF
once,-,TRBJ2-7,TRBV5-8,TGTGCCAGCAGCTGGGGCCAGTCCTACGAGCAGTACTTC,CASSWGQSYEQYF
-,TRBD1,TRBJ1-4,TRBV5-6,TGTGCCAGCAGCTTGGAACCAGGGGGCCGTAATGAAAAACTGTTTTTT,CASSLEPGGRNEKLFF